The rows below give T cell receptor beta chains drawn from one sample of a study of T cell changes during pregnancy in multiple sclerosis. Assay used: immunoSEQ multiplex PCR; TCRdb lists only in-frame clones, some missing. The sample has some 70,000 clones, 90% seen once. Sequenced here: peripheral blood, sampled after pregnancy. The source is a female donor in good health, enrolled as a control in a pregnancy study. Each CDR3 is given with its conserved first and last residue. Fields, in order: J gene, clone size, V gene, D gene, CDR3 DNA, CDR3 protein. A D gene is named only where the DNA matches it firmly. The size of a clone is reported for some rows only, either as once, few or many, or as a class for expanded clones.

>TRBJ1-5|NA|TRBV29-1|NA
TGCAGCGCCCGGACAGAAAATCAGCCCCAGCATTTT
CSARTENQPQHF
>TRBJ1-6|NA|TRBV7-9|NA
TGTGCCAGCAGCCCAGGGACGGGGGGCGCGAATAATTCACCCCTCCACTTT
CASSPGTGGANNSPLHF
>TRBJ1-2|NA|TRBV25-1|NA
TGTGCCAGCAGCGTGACCGAGGGCTATGGCTACACCTTC
CASSVTEGYGYTF
>TRBJ2-7|NA|TRBV7-9|TRBD1
TGTGCCAGCAGCTCAGACAGGGGATTGCCCACCTACGAGCAGTACTTC
CASSSDRGLPTYEQYF
>TRBJ1-1|NA|TRBV18|TRBD1
TGTGCCAGCTCACCACGAGAGACAGGGGGACAAATGAACACTGAAGCTTTCTTT
CASSPRETGGQMNTEAFF
>TRBJ1-1|NA|TRBV7-8|NA
TGTGCCAGCAGCTTAGGAACAGTCCAGAACACTGAAGCTTTCTTT
CASSLGTVQNTEAFF
>TRBJ2-1|NA|TRBV6-1|NA
TGTGCCAGCAGTGAAGGAGGGGGCTCCTACAATGAGCAGTTCTTC
CASSEGGGSYNEQFF
>TRBJ2-7|NA|TRBV7-8|TRBD2
TGTGCCAGCGGCGTAAGCGGGAACCTCCCCCACGAGCAGTACTTC
CASGVSGNLPHEQYF
>TRBJ1-4|NA|TRBV19|NA
TGTGCCACCTCATGGGGCCGATATGAAAAACTGTTTTTT
CATSWGRYEKLFF
>TRBJ1-5|NA|TRBV2|NA
TGTGCCAGCAGTGTATCGAGGGGGAATCAGCCCCAGCATTTT
CASSVSRGNQPQHF
>TRBJ2-2|NA|TRBV5-4|NA
TGTGCCAGCAGCTTCGACGGGATTAGCACCGGGGAGCTGTTTTTT
CASSFDGISTGELFF
>TRBJ1-5|NA|TRBV18|TRBD1
TGTGCCAGCTCACCGGACAGGGGGTCGTCCAATCAGCCCCAGCATTTT
CASSPDRGSSNQPQHF
>TRBJ2-2|NA|TRBV19|NA
TGTGCCAGTAGTATATCAGGGAACACCGGGGAGCTGTTTTTT
CASSISGNTGELFF
>TRBJ2-7|NA|TRBV11-3|NA
TGTGCCAGCACCCAAGGACAGCCCTACGAGCAGTACTTC
CASTQGQPYEQYF
>TRBJ2-1|NA|TRBV6-5|TRBD2
TGTGCCAGCAGTTACGTCCTAGCGGGAGTGAATGAGCAGTTCTTC
CASSYVLAGVNEQFF
>TRBJ2-1|once|TRBV29-1|NA
TGCAGCGTTGCCAGGGCGGATGAGCAGTTCTTC
CSVARADEQFF
>TRBJ1-2|NA|TRBV9|NA
TGTGCCAGCAGCGCCGGCTATGGCTACACCTTC
CASSAGYGYTF
>TRBJ1-5|few|TRBV30|NA
TGTGCCTGGAGTGTAGGGGGGGCGTTTAGCAATCAGCCCCAGCATTTT
CAWSVGGAFSNQPQHF
>TRBJ1-4|NA|TRBV30|NA
TGTGCCTGGAGTGGAAGCTCAACTAATGAAAAACTGTTTTTT
CAWSGSSTNEKLFF
>TRBJ1-1|NA|TRBV11-2|TRBD1
TGTGCCAGCAGCACACCTACGCAGGGGGCCGGGGTGATGAACACTGAAGCTTTCTTT
CASSTPTQGAGVMNTEAFF